Detailed here is one TCR beta chain. Its antigen remains unknown. The data stem from a study of beta chain features in type 1 diabetes. At the level of the study: Examination of sorted cells across all samples involved around 98 million cells. General observations from the study: For Type 1 diabetes patients, all four CD4+ subsets carried TCRB CDR3s that were moderately but significantly shorter. Comparison showed that naive, central memory and Treg TCRB repertoires appeared more similar among patients than among healthy donors.

V lost 0 bases and J 4 bases, leaving 15 bases between the germline ends. Germline values: CDR1 MNHEY, CDR2 SMNVEV (reference sequence). The CDR3 has 16 amino acids. Naive, central memory, regulatory and stem cell-like memory cells within the CD4+ compartment were sorted using CD45RO/CCR7/CD25/CD127/CD95/CD27. What was sequenced were expressed TCRB transcripts, since all of the isolated RNA had been reverse transcribed. Clones were read by immunoSEQ multiplex PCR, and TCRdb kept only the in-frame ones, dropping some. In the table there are about 28,000 clones, 65% of which are singletons. This receptor was taken from a woman aged 25 to 39 with type 1 diabetes. This chain uses TRBV27 with TRBJ1-1; D is ambiguous. Sample: Tregs from blood. Written as DNA, the CDR3 is TGTGCCAGCAGTTTATCTGTCCTGAGGGTAGGCACTGAAGCTTTCTTT. Protein sequence: CASSLSVLRVGTEAFF.